The next 27 T cell receptor beta chains were all read from a single sample in a study of prognosis after radiotherapy for stage I lung cancer. TCR beta CDR3 was amplified from genomic DNA by two-round multiplex PCR. Gene-specific primers for each TRBV and TRBJ gene drove first-round PCR. Each CDR3 protein gets one entry after TCRdb re-called the multiplex PCR reads with MiXCR. The sample carries roughly 38,000 distinct CDR3 sequences, around 22% recorded once. The sample was PBMCs, taken before or after stereotactic body radiation therapy (not recorded which). The origin of the receptors is a donor over 45 with non-small cell lung cancer.

This clonotype occurred once. The junction and the germline gene differ at one end; a read error may be behind it. DNA of the CDR3: TGTGCCAGCACGGGGGAACAGGTTGTTAACTATTGCTACACCTTC. Translation gives CASTGEQVVNYCYTF. The chain links TRBV9 to TRBJ1-2, with TRBD1 as a possible D gene (5 bases). CDR1 and CDR2 (germline): SGDLS, YYNGEE. The CDR3 length is 15 residues.

This clonotype was counted ten times or more. The chain has TRBV15 and TRBJ1-5; D call uncertain. Germline V lookup: CDR1 LNHNV, CDR2 YYDKDF (reference sequence). V lost 1 base to trimming and J lost 2 bases, with 9 bases between them. The CDR3 is 15 amino acids. CDR3 residues: CATSRVRAGNQPQHF. The DNA for the CDR3 is TGTGCCACCAGCAGAGTAAGGGCAGGCAATCAGCCCCAGCATTTT.

This clonotype was recorded at least ten times. The V and J genes are TRBV20-1 and TRBJ2-5, with D tentatively TRBD1 or TRBD2 (5 bases each). V lost 3 bases, J lost 2 bases, and 13 bases lay in between. The CDR3 sequence is 14 residues long. Germline CDR1 DFQATT, CDR2 SNEGSKA (reference sequence). CDR3 nucleotide sequence: TGCAGTGCTAGCCCCTTGGGGGAACAAGAGACCCAGTACTTC. Translating gives CSASPLGEQETQYF.

Comment on this clonotype: Since a much larger clone is just one base distant, this may be a read error. The rearrangement uses TRBV7-8 and TRBJ1-4, with 7 nucleotides matching TRBD1. The CDR3 is 16 residues long. V trimming: 7 bases; J trimming: 8 bases; junction bases outside the gene matches: 16. In germline, CDR1 is SGHVS, CDR2 FQNEAQ. The CDR3 spells CASILPTGTAREKLFF. The DNA for the CDR3 is TGTGCCAGCATCCTGCCTACCGGGACAGCGAGGGAAAAACTGTTTTTT. The full variable domain, in which reference TRBV7-8 and TRBJ1-4 provide the parts outside the CDR3, is GAGVSQSPRYKVAKRGQDVALRCDPISGHVSLFWYQQALGQGPEFLTYFQNEAQLDKSGLPSDRFFAERPEGSVSTLKIQRTQQEDSAVYLCASILPTGTAREKLFFGSGTQLSVL.

This clonotype was seen at least ten times. The chain combines TRBV5-1 with TRBJ2-2; D is ambiguous. The germline V gene has CDR1 SGHRS and CDR2 YFSETQ. V was clipped by 2 bases and J by 0 bases, with 8 bases between them. This CDR3 comprises 15 residues. CDR3 residues: CASSLSAANTGELFF. Written as DNA, the CDR3 is TGCGCCAGCAGCTTATCCGCCGCGAACACCGGGGAGCTGTTTTTT.

There are many counts of this clonotype. This chain's CDR3 is CASSQFGTATNEKLFF. Written as DNA, the CDR3 is TGTGCCAGCAGCCAGTTCGGGACAGCAACTAATGAAAAACTGTTTTTT. The V call is TRBV3-1, the J call TRBJ1-4; the match to TRBD1 covers 7 bases. The CDR3 loop spans 16 amino acids. Germline V gives CDR1 LGHDT, CDR2 YNNKEL (reference sequence). The V segment lost 3 bases and the J segment 0 bases; nucleotides outside the gene matches: 4.

This clonotype was counted ten times or more. The rearrangement joins TRBV28 to TRBJ1-3, with TRBD1 matching over 7 bases. The J segment lost 4 bases and the V segment lost 11 bases, leaving 8 bases of the junction unmatched. CDR3 length: 13 residues. Per germline, CDR1 MDHEN and CDR2 SYDVKM. The CDR3 nucleotides are TGTGCCGCGGGACAGCATTACGGAAACACCATATATTTT. It translates to CAAGQHYGNTIYF.

This clonotype has ten or more counts. This chain joins TRBV12-3 or TRBV12-4 and TRBJ1-4, with D maybe TRBD1 (5 bases). The CDR3 contains 14 residues. Trimming stripped 6 bases from V and 7 bases from J, with 15 bases between. In DNA form, the CDR3 reads TGTGCCAGCAGGACGTCGGGGGGAAGTGAAAAACTGTTTTTT. This sequence encodes CASRTSGGSEKLFF.

This clonotype was observed many times. V usage is TRBV19 and J usage is TRBJ1-4, with TRBD1 identical over 10 bases. The CDR3 extends over 15 amino acids. Trimming removed 9 bases from V and 9 bases from J; junction bases left unmatched: 13. The V gene's germline CDR1 is LNHDA and CDR2 SQIVND (reference sequence). The CDR3 DNA reads as TGTGCCAGCAGTCCCGGGACAGGGGCGGGAAAAAAACTGTTTTTT. Its protein is CASSPGTGAGKKLFF.

This clonotype was recorded a few times. V usage is TRBV28 and J usage is TRBJ2-1, with 7 bases aligning to TRBD2. CDR3 length: 18 amino acids. After removal of 2 bases from V and 6 bases from J, the junction contained 16 bases not matched to a gene. Germline V gives CDR1 MDHEN, CDR2 SYDVKM. CDR3 DNA sequence: TGTGCCAGCAGTTTAGGGGGGGGGTGGTGCGCTTTGAGCAATGAGCAGTTCTTC. Its protein product is CASSLGGGWCALSNEQFF.

In its sample, this clonotype was seen many times. The chain carries TRBV10-2 and TRBJ1-5; D possibly corresponds to TRBD1 (6 bases). CDR1 is WSHSY and CDR2 is SAAADI in the germline V gene. This CDR3 is 15 amino acids long. V was shortened by 2 bases and J by 5 bases, with 13 bases between the two germline ends. The CDR3 bases are TGCGCCAGCAGTGAGGGCTGGGGGGCTGATCAGCCCCAGCATTTT. This sequence encodes CASSEGWGADQPQHF.

In this sample, this clonotype turned up many times. The rearrangement joins TRBV14 to TRBJ1-5; maybe TRBD1 (6 bases). Germline loops: CDR1 SGHDN, CDR2 FVKESK. V was shortened by 2 bases and J by 4 bases, with 18 bases between the two germline ends. This CDR3 has 17 amino acids. The CDR3 region is CASSQKVQGRSNQPQHF. DNA of the CDR3: TGTGCCAGCAGCCAAAAGGTACAGGGTAGGAGTAATCAGCCCCAGCATTTT.

CDR3 in amino acids: CASNKYGGGLDNEQFF. CDR3 nucleotide sequence: TGTGCCAGCAACAAGTACGGGGGAGGGTTAGACAATGAGCAGTTCTTC. This chain connects TRBV9 to TRBJ2-1; TRBD2 matches at 7 bases. CDR1 and CDR2 from the germline V gene are SGDLS and YYNGEE. Trimming took 6 bases from V and 5 from J; bases not matched to a gene: 14. The CDR3 loop spans 16 amino acids.

On this clonotype itself: A much larger clone is a single base away; this may be a read error. The V and J genes are TRBV5-5 and TRBJ2-2; D tentatively fits TRBD1 or TRBD2 (5 bases each). The CDR3 covers 15 residues. From germline, CDR1 is SGHKS and CDR2 YYEKEE (reference sequence). V shed 0 bases and J shed 9 bases, with 15 bases lying between them. CDR3 sequence (DNA): TGTGCCAGCAGCTTGGCTGGGGGTCAGTCCAGGGAGCTGTTTTTT. Its protein product is CASSLAGGQSRELFF.

This clonotype was counted at least ten times. The chain links TRBV7-9 to TRBJ2-1, with 12 bases matching TRBD2. This CDR3 is built from 16 residues. V was clipped by 1 base and J by 7 bases; unmatched bases: 5. Per germline, CDR1 SEHNR and CDR2 FQNEAQ (reference sequence). The CDR3 spells CASSLVTSGRVNEQFF. In DNA, the CDR3 is TGTGCCAGCAGCTTAGTGACTAGCGGGAGAGTAAATGAGCAGTTCTTC.

About this clonotype: A much larger clone lies a single base off, so this may be a read error. This sequence joins TRBV10-3 and TRBJ2-5; 8 bases are shared with TRBD2. J gave up 1 base and V 3 bases, and 4 bases lay outside the gene matches. CDR3 length: 15 amino acids. The germline CDR1 and CDR2 sequences are ENHRY and SYGVKD. The CDR3 here is CAISDDGGVQETQYF. CDR3 nucleotide sequence: TGTGCCATCAGTGATGACGGGGGGGTCCAAGAGACCCAGTACTTC.

This clonotype was seen repeatedly, ten times or more. The chain carries TRBV4-2 and TRBJ1-4; perhaps TRBD1 as D (5 bases). Trimming left V 0 bases short and J 7 bases short, with 15 bases between. Per germline, CDR1 LGHNA and CDR2 YNFKEQ. The CDR3 has 16 residues. The CDR3 sequence: CASSQDRTPRGEKLFF. CDR3 sequence (DNA): TGTGCCAGCAGCCAAGATCGGACACCTAGGGGTGAAAAACTGTTTTTT.

This clonotype was seen at least ten times. This chain uses TRBV24-1 with TRBJ2-2, with 9 bases that match TRBD1. The CDR3 has 12 amino acids. V lost 9 bases to trimming and J lost 5 bases; unmatched junction nucleotides: 0. CDR1 KGHDR and CDR2 SFDVKD come from the germline V gene. The CDR3 region has the DNA TGTGCCACCGGGACAGGGACCGGGGAGCTGTTTTTT. This translates into CATGTGTGELFF.

The chain combines TRBV7-6 with TRBJ2-1; D is undetermined. Germline assignment: CDR1 SGHVS and CDR2 FNYEAQ. The CDR3 loop spans 14 amino acids. V lost 8 bases and J 4 bases, leaving 15 bases between the germline ends. The CDR3, as DNA: TGTGCCAGCCGGGTTTGGTACTCGTACAATGAGCAGTTCTTC. Its translation: CASRVWYSYNEQFF.

This clonotype was observed once. This rearrangement joins TRBV10-3 to TRBJ1-2, with 7 bases lining up with TRBD1. J was trimmed by 6 bases and V by 6 bases; bases with no gene match: 4. In germline, CDR1 is ENHRY, CDR2 SYGVKD. The CDR3 runs to 12 residues. CDR3 coding DNA: TGTGCCATCAGAGTAACAGGGGATGGCTACACCTTC. Amino acid sequence: CAIRVTGDGYTF.

This clonotype was detected many times. The chain joins TRBV20-1 to TRBJ1-5, with D possibly matching TRBD1 (5 bases). The germline gives CDR1 DFQATT, CDR2 SNEGSKA (reference sequence). V was cut by 3 bases and J by 2 bases, with 26 bases left in between. The CDR3 sequence is 19 residues long. CDR3 residues: CSARVVGGSPGSGNQPQHF. In DNA form, the CDR3 reads TGCAGTGCTAGGGTAGTCGGTGGGTCCCCAGGGTCGGGCAATCAGCCCCAGCATTTT.

This clonotype was recorded many times. J is TRBJ2-2 and V is TRBV10-3; a weak D match, TRBD1 (6 bases). V was clipped by 11 bases and J by 7 bases, with 17 bases between them. Germline V gives CDR1 ENHRY, CDR2 SYGVKD. This CDR3 region has 13 residues. The CDR3 is CASTPGAGGELFF. The DNA of the CDR3 is TGTGCCTCAACCCCAGGGGCTGGCGGGGAGCTGTTTTTT.

This clonotype was detected many times. The chain links TRBV30 to TRBJ2-5; 7 positions match TRBD2. J lost 5 bases, V lost 2 bases, and 8 bases had no gene match. Looked up from germline, CDR1 is GTSNPN and CDR2 is SVGIG (reference sequence). CDR3 size: 14 residues. The CDR3 nucleotides read TGTGCCTGGAGTCCGTTGGGCGGGAGTGAGACCCAGTACTTC. Translating it yields CAWSPLGGSETQYF.

This clonotype was observed many times. The J gene is TRBJ2-1, the V gene TRBV7-3, with 8 bases that match TRBD1. V lost 3 bases to trimming and J lost 9 bases; unmatched junction nucleotides: 7. The CDR3 spans 14 residues. The V gene's germline CDR1 is SGHTA and CDR2 FQGTGA. The CDR3 loop reads CASSFDRGAGEQFF. The CDR3 bases are TGTGCCAGCAGCTTCGACAGGGGTGCTGGTGAGCAGTTCTTC.

This clonotype was observed a few times. The chain carries TRBV5-4 and TRBJ1-2, with 7 bases lining up with TRBD1. Germline V gene sequence: CDR1 SGHNT, CDR2 YYREEE (reference sequence). The CDR3 is made up of 13 amino acids. V lost 2 bases to trimming and J lost 7 bases; unmatched junction nucleotides: 5. The CDR3 spells CASSLEGARGYTF. CDR3 coding DNA: TGTGCCAGCAGCTTAGAGGGGGCACGTGGCTACACCTTC.

This clonotype showed up many times. V gene TRBV5-1 combines with J gene TRBJ1-1; D uncertain. The germline gives CDR1 SGHRS, CDR2 YFSETQ. V dropped 0 bases and J dropped 1 base, with 13 bases sitting between them. CDR3 length: 16 residues. The CDR3 is CASSLVGPPGNTEAFF. The CDR3 nucleotides are TGCGCCAGCAGCTTGGTAGGACCTCCTGGGAACACTGAAGCTTTCTTT.

In this sample, this clonotype turned up many times. This chain links TRBV20-1 with TRBJ2-3, with no clear D. Trimming took 3 bases from V and 2 from J, leaving 15 bases between them. Germline V gives CDR1 DFQATT, CDR2 SNEGSKA (reference sequence). The CDR3 is made up of 15 amino acids. The CDR3 bases are TGCAGTGCTAGCCCTCCGTGGCAGGCCACAGATACGCAGTATTTT. Its protein product is CSASPPWQATDTQYF.